The clone carrying this T cell receptor beta chain showed up many times. Antigen specificity is unknown. CDR1 ENHRY and CDR2 SYGVKD come from the germline V gene. V was pared by 3 bases and J by 8 bases, with 11 bases between. This CDR3 region has 13 residues. The sample comes from a study of neurological immune-mediated disorders. Study-wide results and caveats: Across subjects, no CDR3 amino acid sequence appeared in expanded clones of more than one subject, a finding that suggested private repertoires in all groups. It was HTLV-1-associated myelopathy that showed the most TCR clonal expansion, while multiple sclerosis showed the least, falling below healthy controls.

Unsorted libraries were generated from 2 million PBMCs. These cells had been stored in RNAlater at -80 C. 5'RACE employing 10-nucleotide random UMIs yielded the cDNA. TCRdb used MiXCR to reprocess the 5' RACE reads, holding one entry per CDR3 protein. The sample has 35,000 to 40,000 distinct CDR3 sequences, less than 8.5% seen once. This rearrangement joins TRBV10-3 to TRBJ2-1; D not certain. What was sequenced was PBMCs. The source of this sequence is a woman aged 40 to 50 in good health. The CDR3 sequence is CAISEGPRDEQFF. In DNA form, the CDR3 reads TGTGCCATCAGTGAAGGGCCTCGGGATGAGCAGTTCTTC.